This T cell receptor beta chain appears in the sequencing data of a study of T cell responses to AZD1222 COVID-19 vaccine. Study observations and caveats: The study sampled repertoires only after the peak T cell response.

Data came from immunoSEQ multiplex PCR; TCRdb stores just in-frame clones and leaves some out. Of approximately 79,000 clones listed, approximately 83% are singletons. The CDR3 runs 17 residues. CDR1 is LGHDT, CDR2 YNNKEL, per germline (reference sequence). V lost 4 bases and J lost 0; bases outside the gene matches: 8. Pooled samples include second doses given at about 4 or 12 weeks. Concerning this clone: Its matching antigen is unknown.

This sequence joins TRBV3-1 (or the pseudogene TRBV3-2) and TRBJ2-1; TRBD2 aligns across 8 bases. This receptor was identified in an adult who received the AZD1222 COVID-19 vaccine. This material consisted of peripheral blood, taken 28 days after the second AZD1222 dose. CDR3 loop: CASSPSGPSSSYNEQFF. CDR3 in DNA: TGTGCCAGCAGCCCTAGCGGGCCGTCTAGCTCCTACAATGAGCAGTTCTTC.